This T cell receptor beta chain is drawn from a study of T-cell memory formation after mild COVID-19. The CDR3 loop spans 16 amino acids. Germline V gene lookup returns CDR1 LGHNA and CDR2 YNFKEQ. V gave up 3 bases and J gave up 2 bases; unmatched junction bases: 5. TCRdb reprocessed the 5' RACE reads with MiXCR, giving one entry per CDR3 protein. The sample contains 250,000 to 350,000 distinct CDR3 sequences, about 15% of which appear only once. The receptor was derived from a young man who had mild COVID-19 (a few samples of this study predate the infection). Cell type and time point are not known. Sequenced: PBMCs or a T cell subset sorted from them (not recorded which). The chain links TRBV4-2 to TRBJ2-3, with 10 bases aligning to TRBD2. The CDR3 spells CASSQIAGGFTDTQYF. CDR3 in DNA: TGTGCCAGCAGCCAGATAGCGGGGGGATTCACAGATACGCAGTATTTT.